Following are 27 T cell receptor beta chains from one sample sequenced in a study of blood T cells in healthy people across ages. For the second PCR, which ran for roughly 6 to 12 cycles, a sample-barcoded 5' primer and a J-beta primer mix were used. Via MiXCR, TCRdb re-called the 5' RACE reads, giving one row per CDR3 protein. The sample shows over 1,200,000 distinct CDR3 sequences, around 59% of them seen only once. The sequencing input was blood. The receptors derive from a man younger than 30 in good health.

This clonotype was found a few times. This sequence joins TRBV20-1 and TRBJ2-1; the match to TRBD2 covers 8 bases. This CDR3 contains 14 residues. V shed 5 bases and J 4 bases; nucleotides not matched to a gene: 7. Per the germline V gene, CDR1 is DFQATT and CDR2 is SNEGSKA (reference sequence). In DNA, the CDR3 is TGCAGTGCTTACGGACTAGCAGGTTACAATGAGCAGTTCTTC. Translating gives CSAYGLAGYNEQFF.

The chain carries TRBV20-1 and TRBJ2-1; TRBD1 agrees at 7 bases. There are 15 residues in the CDR3. V trimming: 0 bases; J trimming: 1 base; junction bases outside the gene matches: 3. The germline gives CDR1 DFQATT, CDR2 SNEGSKA (reference sequence). CDR3 amino acids: CSARDRGQSYNEQFF. In nucleotides, the CDR3 is TGCAGTGCTAGAGATCGGGGACAGTCCTACAATGAGCAGTTCTTC.

This clonotype was counted once. This rearrangement joins TRBV5-1 to TRBJ2-3, with 10 bases fitting TRBD2. This CDR3 contains 16 residues. The V and J ends lost 1 base and 5 bases, in that order; junction bases with no gene match: 7. Germline loops: CDR1 SGHRS, CDR2 YFSETQ. The CDR3: CASSLSGRASGDTQYF. The CDR3 DNA follows: TGCGCCAGCAGCTTGAGCGGGAGGGCCTCGGGAGATACGCAGTATTTT. Variable domain in full (rest from reference TRBV5-1 and TRBJ2-3): KAGVTQTPRYLIKTRGQQVTLSCSPISGHRSVSWYQQTPGQGLQFLFEYFSETQRNKGNFPGRFSGRQFSNSRSEMNVSTLELGDSALYLCASSLSGRASGDTQYFGPGTRLTVL.

This chain links TRBV4-3 with TRBJ2-1, with D perhaps matching TRBD1 or TRBD2 (7 bases each). The germline V and J ends were trimmed by 2 bases and 7 bases, with 33 bases remaining between them. Germline V gene data show CDR1 as LGHNA and CDR2 as YSLEER. The CDR3 runs to 21 residues. The DNA of the CDR3 is TGCGCCAGCAGCCAATCGATTTTGGCAGGGGGGGTCCGAAAGGGTGGGAATGAGCAGTTCTTC. This translates into CASSQSILAGGVRKGGNEQFF.

The CDR3 DNA reads TGTGCCACCAGTAGATCTCGCGTTCAGCAGTACTTC. It codes for CATSRSRVQQYF. This sequence joins TRBV15 and TRBJ2-7; D is unclear. V gave up 6 bases and J gave up 8 bases, with 14 bases separating them. Germline V gene data show CDR1 as LNHNV and CDR2 as YYDKDF (reference sequence). This CDR3 spans 12 amino acids.

CDR3: CASSVDPGRIYNEQFF. CDR3 bases: TGTGCCAGCAGCGTAGACCCGGGACGGATCTACAATGAGCAGTTCTTC. V is TRBV9 and J is TRBJ2-1; D possibly matches TRBD1 or TRBD2 (5 bases each). Germline V gene lookup returns CDR1 SGDLS and CDR2 YYNGEE. V lost 0 bases and J lost 3, with 13 bases in between. This CDR3 is 16 amino acids long.

This chain uses TRBV11-2 with TRBJ2-5; maybe TRBD2 (5 bases). The DNA end lines up better with TRBJ2-7; the J call may be wrong. Per germline, CDR1 SGHAT and CDR2 FQNNGV. The CDR3 has 13 amino acids. The CDR3 nucleotides read TGTGCCAGCAGCTTAGTCAACGGAGGCGAGCAGTACTTC. Translation: CASSLVNGGEQYF.

This clonotype was picked up a small number of times. The chain combines TRBV5-1 with TRBJ2-7; the match to TRBD2 covers 9 bases. The CDR3 is 17 amino acids. The germline gives CDR1 SGHRS, CDR2 YFSETQ. J gave up 2 bases and V 3 bases, and 12 bases lay outside the gene matches. CDR3 nucleotide sequence: TGCGCCAGCAGCTCAATCCCGGGACTAGCTATCGCCTACGAGCAGTACTTC. This encodes CASSSIPGLAIAYEQYF.

V is TRBV10-2 and J is TRBJ2-7; weak D call: TRBD1 (6 bases). The last part of the DNA fits TRBJ2-5 better; the J call may be wrong. CDR1 is WSHSY, CDR2 SAAADI, per germline. The CDR3 consists of 13 residues. The CDR3 DNA reads as TGCGCCAGCAGTCCAGGACAGTCAGGGACCCAGTACTTC. This gives the protein CASSPGQSGTQYF.

The rearrangement uses TRBV29-1 and TRBJ2-7, with 9 nucleotides matching TRBD1. Unmatched junction bases numbered 5, after V lost 0 bases and J lost 2 bases. CDR1 SQVTM and CDR2 ANQGSEA come from the germline V gene. This CDR3 spans 15 amino acids. DNA of the CDR3: TGCAGCGTTGAAGATTCGGGACAGGGACCCTACGAGCAGTACTTC. It specifies CSVEDSGQGPYEQYF.

V and J are TRBV4-1 and TRBJ1-2; TRBD1 matches at 8 bases. V shed 8 bases, J shed 7 bases, and the junction held 9 bases outside the gene matches. Germline V CDR1 and CDR2: MGHRA, YSYEKL. The CDR3 loop spans 13 amino acids. As DNA, the CDR3 is TGCGCCAGCGCGGACGCAGGGGGCGGTGGCTACACCTTC. Its translation: CASADAGGGGYTF.

This chain links TRBV25-1 with TRBJ2-1; D is possibly TRBD2 (5 bases). Per germline, CDR1 MGHDK and CDR2 SYGVNS. Deletions cut 3 bases from V and 9 bases from J, with 12 bases between. CDR3 length: 13 amino acids. The chain's CDR3 is CASSETGVSEQFF. The CDR3 DNA is TGTGCCAGCAGTGAGACCGGGGTCAGTGAGCAGTTCTTC.

This rearrangement joins TRBV5-6 to TRBJ2-7; D gene uncertain. The J call may not be correct, given that the DNA end is closer to TRBJ2-5. CDR3 length: 14 residues. Germline assignment: CDR1 SGHDT and CDR2 YYEEEE. The CDR3 loop reads CASLSRPLRETQYF. CDR3 nucleotide sequence: TGTGCCAGCCTCTCTCGACCTCTCAGGGAGACCCAGTACTTC.

This clonotype has just a few counts. The V gene is TRBV20-1, the J gene TRBJ2-7, with TRBD2 as a possible D gene (6 bases). Germline loops: CDR1 DFQATT, CDR2 SNEGSKA (reference sequence). Deletions cut 5 bases from V and 0 bases from J, with 8 bases between. There are 12 residues in the CDR3. The CDR3, as DNA: TGCAGTGCTGGGGGGAACTCCTACGAGCAGTACTTC. It yields the protein CSAGGNSYEQYF.

The chain couples TRBV6-5 to TRBJ1-1; 7 nucleotides agree with TRBD1. In germline, CDR1 is MNHEY, CDR2 SVGAGI. The CDR3 extends over 16 amino acids. The V segment lost 2 bases and the J segment 4 bases; nucleotides outside the gene matches: 10. CDR3 sequence reads: CASSYAADRVGTEAFF. Written as DNA, the CDR3 is TGTGCCAGCAGTTACGCCGCCGACAGGGTTGGCACTGAAGCTTTCTTT.

This clonotype was detected only a few times. The chain employs TRBV29-1 and TRBJ1-1, with unresolved D. Trimming pared 3 bases from V and 0 bases from J, leaving 8 bases between. The CDR3 has 13 amino acids. Germline CDR1 is SQVTM and CDR2 is ANQGSEA. CDR3 sequence (DNA): TGCAGCGTTGAGAGACCGTTGAACACTGAAGCTTTCTTT. This translates into CSVERPLNTEAFF.

As to this clonotype: One end of the junction fails to match germline, which may point to a read error. The J gene is TRBJ2-7, the V gene TRBV3-1; TRBD2 agrees at 8 bases. The germline gives CDR1 LGHDT, CDR2 YNNKEL (reference sequence). CDR3 length: 15 amino acids. The CDR3 here is CASNQPTSDSYEQYF. In DNA, the CDR3 is TGTGCCAGCAACCAACCGACTAGCGACTCCTACGAGCAGTACTTC.

This clonotype has just a few counts. The V call is TRBV29-1, the J call TRBJ1-1; no clear D. V lost 7 bases and J lost 4, with 13 bases in between. Germline V CDR1 and CDR2: SQVTM, ANQGSEA. The CDR3 has 12 amino acids. CDR3 nucleotide sequence: TGCAGCGCGGAGGCAGATTTCACTGAAGCTTTCTTT. Translating gives CSAEADFTEAFF.

The chain couples TRBV5-1 to TRBJ2-1, with D tentatively TRBD2 (5 bases). Germline CDR1 is SGHRS and CDR2 is YFSETQ. The CDR3 runs 13 residues. V lost 2 bases and J 10 bases, leaving 13 bases between the germline ends. The chain's CDR3 is CASSLPTNVEQFF. CDR3 sequence (DNA): TGCGCCAGCAGCTTACCGACTAACGTCGAGCAGTTCTTC.

The chain uses TRBV7-2 and TRBJ2-7; 7 bases fit TRBD1. V was pared by 6 bases and J by 3 bases, with 11 bases of the junction left unmatched. The CDR3 extends over 15 amino acids. The germline gives CDR1 SGHTA, CDR2 FQGNSA. CDR3 DNA: TGTGCCAGCAGTCTACCTGACAGGGAGAGCTACGAGCAGTACTTC. Amino acids: CASSLPDRESYEQYF. The variable domain in full, completed from reference TRBV7-2 and TRBJ2-7, reads GAGVSQSPSNKVTEKGKDVELRCDPISGHTALYWYRQSLGQGLEFLIYFQGNSAPDKSGLPSDRFSAERTGGSVSTLTIQRTQQEDSAVYLCASSLPDRESYEQYFGPGTRLTVT.

The J gene is TRBJ1-2, the V gene TRBV7-2; 9 nucleotides match TRBD1. With V trimmed by 5 bases and J by 5 bases, 9 bases remained unmatched. In germline, CDR1 is SGHTA, CDR2 FQGNSA. CDR3 length: 15 amino acids. CDR3 in DNA: TGTGCCAGCAGCCCCCATCCCGGGACAGGGTATGGCTACACCTTC. Its translation is CASSPHPGTGYGYTF.

The chain is built from TRBV15 and TRBJ1-1; no firm D call. The germline CDR1 and CDR2 sequences are LNHNV and YYDKDF (reference sequence). This CDR3 has 15 amino acids. V was pared by 0 bases and J by 1 base, with 9 bases between. The CDR3 sequence: CATSRESTQNTEAFF. CDR3 bases: TGTGCCACCAGCAGAGAATCGACACAGAACACTGAAGCTTTCTTT.

This clonotype has a handful of counts. One end of the junction varies from germline; a read error may be responsible. The V gene is TRBV7-7, the J gene TRBJ2-1; 13 bases line up with TRBD2. Germline V gene data show CDR1 as SSHAT and CDR2 as FNYEAQ (reference sequence). CDR3 size: 17 residues. CDR3 residues: CASSPGLAGAYYNEQFF. The CDR3 bases are TGTGCTAGCAGCCCTGGACTAGCGGGGGCCTATTACAATGAGCAGTTCTTC.

This clonotype was counted at least ten times. This chain joins TRBV20-1 and TRBJ1-4, with D tentatively TRBD1 (5 bases). V was pared by 4 bases and J by 8 bases, with 11 bases between. The CDR3 extends over 12 amino acids. The germline CDR1 and CDR2 sequences are DFQATT and SNEGSKA (reference sequence). The CDR3 protein is CSATGLGEKLFF. Here the CDR3 DNA reads TGCAGTGCTACAGGGCTAGGCGAAAAACTGTTTTTT.

This clonotype was seen repeatedly, ten times or more. A read error may produce the germline difference seen at one junction end. CDR3 in DNA: TGTGCCAGCAGCCTAGCGGGAGTAACAGATACGCAGTATTTT. It specifies CASSLAGVTDTQYF. This sequence joins TRBV5-1 and TRBJ2-3; the match to TRBD2 covers 10 bases. There are 14 residues in the CDR3. Germline V gene lookup returns CDR1 SGHRS and CDR2 YFSETQ.

The chain has TRBV4-3 and TRBJ1-6, with TRBD1 matching 9 bases. Unmatched junction bases numbered 8, after V lost 1 base and J lost 7 bases. Germline CDR1 and CDR2: LGHNA and YSLEER. The CDR3 spans 17 residues. This CDR3 is CASSQADDGQGNSPLHF. The CDR3 nucleotides are TGCGCCAGCAGCCAAGCTGATGACGGACAGGGGAATTCACCCCTCCACTTT.

This clonotype was recorded a few times. This chain connects TRBV7-2 to TRBJ2-1; D ambiguous. The germline V gene has CDR1 SGHTA and CDR2 FQGNSA. CDR3 length equals 12 residues. Between the trimmed V and J ends, which lost 5 bases and 8 bases, there was a span of 10 bases. This CDR3 is CASSQTGYEQFF. DNA for the CDR3: TGTGCCAGCAGCCAGACCGGCTATGAGCAGTTCTTC.